Given below is one TCR beta chain in context. Its antigen is unknown. A read error may account for a junction end that differs from germline. CDR3 length equals 13 residues. Germline V lookup: CDR1 SSHAT, CDR2 FNYEAQ (reference sequence). The data belong to a study of lymphopenia after photon versus proton radiotherapy. Study conclusions and caveats: Authors raise, but do not show, better survival with proton therapy. Under photons, naive T cells and diversity fell while effector/memory populations rose.

Some clones are missing from TCRdb's copy, which holds only in-frame ones; the method was immunoSEQ multiplex PCR. Of about 24,000 clones in the sample, 85% were seen once. This receptor was obtained from a man aged 55 to 70 with pancreatic cancer. This chain connects TRBV7-7 to TRBJ2-7, with D possibly being TRBD1 (5 bases). The source was peripheral blood, collected from a patient treated with photon-based radiotherapy. CDR3 region: CASSPGQGYEQYF. The CDR3 DNA sequence: TGTGCTAGCAGTCCCGGTCAGGGTTACGAGCAGTACTTC. Using reference TRBV7-7 and TRBJ2-7 for the parts outside the CDR3, the full variable domain is GAGVSQSPRYKVTKRGQDVTLRCDPISSHATLYWYQQALGQGPEFLTYFNYEAQPDKSGLPSDRFSAERPEGSISTLTIQRTEQRDSAMYRCASSPGQGYEQYFGPGTRLTVT.